What follows are 14 T cell receptor beta chains derived from one specimen sequenced in a study of regulatory T cells in long-lasting Graves disease. For TCR beta, libraries came from iRepertoire HTBI primers and Arm-PCR of CDR3 regions. TCRdb used MiXCR to reprocess the multiplex PCR reads, holding one entry per CDR3 protein. This sample carries 390,000 or so distinct CDR3 sequences, roughly 23% of them seen once, and the ten largest clones take approximately 28%. Time point: persistent/refractory GD, antithyroid drugs over 5 years with positive TRAb. With RNA extracted from PBMCs as input, the TCR library was made. Source: peripheral blood mononuclear cells (PBMCs), taken when the disease was refractory, from a patient treated with antithyroid drugs. The receptors were gathered from a woman aged 40 to 55 with Graves disease.

This clonotype was picked up a small number of times. The chain carries TRBV19 and TRBJ2-7; possibly TRBD2 for D (6 bases). Germline CDR1 reads LNHDA; CDR2 reads SQIVND (reference sequence). The CDR3 is made up of 14 amino acids. The V gene lost 4 bases and the J gene lost 4 bases, with 14 bases spanning the gap. CDR3 amino acids: CASSNQAGTYEQYF. CDR3 nucleotides: TGTGCCAGTAGTAATCAGGCGGGAACATACGAGCAGTACTTC.

The chain couples TRBV10-3 to TRBJ2-7, with D perhaps matching TRBD1 or TRBD2 (5 bases each). The CDR3 runs to 13 residues. CDR1 is ENHRY, CDR2 SYGVKD, per germline. V lost 8 bases and J 2 bases, leaving 13 bases between the germline ends. The CDR3 here is CAIGDPLTYEQYF. CDR3 bases: TGTGCCATCGGGGACCCACTAACCTACGAGCAGTACTTC.

This clonotype was observed many times. The chain is built from TRBV29-1 and TRBJ2-7, with D tentatively TRBD1 or TRBD2 (5 bases each). CDR3 length equals 15 residues. The germline V gene has CDR1 SQVTM and CDR2 ANQGSEA. The CDR3 DNA reads TGCAGTGCGGGCGTCTGGGGACGTGGGGTCTACGAGCAGTACTTC. Translation gives CSAGVWGRGVYEQYF.

This chain connects TRBV20-1 to TRBJ2-7; 11 bases agree with TRBD2. Germline V lookup: CDR1 DFQATT, CDR2 SNEGSKA (reference sequence). V gave up 1 base and J gave up 3 bases; unmatched junction bases: 8. CDR3 length: 16 residues. The CDR3 region has the DNA TGCAGTGCTAGAGGACTAGCGGGACTACTCCTCTACGAGCAGTACTTC. Residues: CSARGLAGLLLYEQYF.

This clonotype has more than one count but fewer than ten. The chain employs TRBV30 and TRBJ1-1; D might be TRBD1 (6 bases). V lost 5 bases, J lost 8 bases, and 15 bases lay in between. There are 12 residues in the CDR3. Per the germline V gene, CDR1 is GTSNPN and CDR2 is SVGIG (reference sequence). The CDR3 loop is CAWSLGGLEAFF. As DNA, the CDR3 is TGTGCCTGGTCCCTGGGGGGCCTCGAAGCTTTCTTT.

The V and J genes are TRBV18 and TRBJ1-5; no definite D call. The CDR3 covers 14 residues. Trimming shortened V by 3 bases and J by 2 bases, and 8 bases separated the two germline ends. Germline V gene data show CDR1 as KGHSH and CDR2 as LQKENI. The DNA for the CDR3 is TGTGCCAGCTCACCGAACCAGGGCAATCAGCCCCAGCATTTT. The encoded protein is CASSPNQGNQPQHF.

The chain combines TRBV6-5 with TRBJ2-4; no clear D gene. The CDR3 length is 16 residues. Germline V lookup: CDR1 MNHEY, CDR2 SVGAGI. Trimming removed 0 bases from V and 1 base from J, with 10 bases in between. This CDR3 reads CASSYSYGLAKNIQYF. In DNA, the CDR3 is TGTGCCAGCAGTTACTCGTATGGGCTTGCCAAAAACATTCAGTACTTC.

The rearrangement links TRBV6-2 or TRBV6-3 to TRBJ2-7; D gene unclear. The CDR3 has 13 amino acids. The V gene lost 4 bases and the J gene lost 0 bases, with 7 bases spanning the gap. CDR1 is MNHEY, CDR2 SVGEGT, per germline. DNA for the CDR3: TGTGCCAGCAGTTCTGCCCACTCCTACGAGCAGTACTTC. Its translation: CASSSAHSYEQYF.

This clonotype was detected many times. The rearrangement joins TRBV10-3 to TRBJ2-7; perhaps TRBD2 as D (6 bases). Deletions cut 4 bases from V and 5 bases from J, with 15 bases between. CDR3 length equals 14 residues. Germline V CDR1 and CDR2: ENHRY, SYGVKD. CDR3 loop: CAISVHAGRDEQYF. The CDR3 region has the DNA TGTGCCATCAGTGTCCATGCGGGGCGGGACGAGCAGTACTTC.

The table lists this clonotype with a few counts. V usage is TRBV20-1 and J usage is TRBJ2-4, with D possibly matching TRBD1 (6 bases). The CDR3 totals 15 residues. CDR1 and CDR2 from the germline V gene are DFQATT and SNEGSKA (reference sequence). Between the trimmed V and J ends, which lost 3 bases and 1 base, there was a span of 13 bases. In DNA form, the CDR3 reads TGCAGTGCTAGCAAGGGGGTATTGGCCAAAAACATTCAGTACTTC. Protein product: CSASKGVLAKNIQYF.

The chain has TRBV28 and TRBJ2-2; TRBD2 agrees at 12 bases. The CDR3 covers 16 residues. The germline gives CDR1 MDHEN, CDR2 SYDVKM. V shed 6 bases and J 6 bases; nucleotides not matched to a gene: 8. CDR3 in DNA: TGTGCCAGCAGCTTCCTAGCGGGAGGGATACCCGGGGAGCTGTTTTTT. Protein product: CASSFLAGGIPGELFF.

This clonotype has just a few counts. This chain uses TRBV19 with TRBJ1-1, with D unresolved. CDR1 LNHDA and CDR2 SQIVND come from the germline V gene (reference sequence). V dropped 4 bases and J dropped 5 bases, with 11 bases sitting between them. This CDR3 contains 13 residues. CDR3 bases: TGTGCCAGTAGTACGAATCTGGGGACTGAAGCTTTCTTT. Protein sequence: CASSTNLGTEAFF. The full variable domain, rest sourced from reference TRBV19 and TRBJ1-1, is DGGITQSPKYLFRKEGQNVTLSCEQNLNHDAMYWYRQDPGQGLRLIYYSQIVNDFQKGDIAEGYSVSREKKESFPLTVTSAQKNPTAFYLCASSTNLGTEAFFGQGTRLTVV.

This clonotype showed up many times. The chain links TRBV29-1 to TRBJ1-1; D gene ambiguous. V was pared by 3 bases and J by 2 bases, with 4 bases between. Germline V gene sequence: CDR1 SQVTM, CDR2 ANQGSEA. There are 11 residues in the CDR3. The CDR3 nucleotides read TGCAGCGTTGACGCCAACACTGAAGCTTTCTTT. Translated: CSVDANTEAFF. Drawing the rest from reference TRBV29-1 and TRBJ1-1, the complete variable domain is SAVISQKPSRDICQRGTSLTIQCQVDSQVTMMFWYRQQPGQSLTLIATANQGSEATYESGFVIDKFPISRPNLTFSTLTVSNMSPEDSSIYLCSVDANTEAFFGQGTRLTVV.

V is TRBV30 and J is TRBJ1-6; D ambiguous. V was trimmed by 3 bases and J by 10 bases, leaving 10 bases between them. The CDR3 contains 12 residues. CDR1 and CDR2 from the germline V gene are GTSNPN and SVGIG (reference sequence). CDR3 DNA sequence: TGTGCCTGGAGCGACGTCCGATCACCCCTCCACTTT. Its translation is CAWSDVRSPLHF.